This T cell receptor (beta chain) was found in a study of CD8 T cells in Susac syndrome. The study's findings and limits: The study acknowledged a relatively small number of individuals in its TCR sequencing and HLA analysis.

Random hexamers primed reverse transcription of roughly 0.45 to 1 ug RNA. TCRdb recomputed calls from the immunoSEQ multiplex PCR reads with MiXCR, one row per CDR3 protein. Of roughly 170,000 distinct CDR3 sequences in the sample, approximately 93% are singletons; the top ten hold approximately 0.09%. The V gene end was trimmed by 10 bases and the J gene end by 2 bases; junction bases not matched to a gene: 4. Germline lookup yields CDR1 MDHEN and CDR2 SYDVKM. CDR3 length: 15 amino acids. Purification of the CD8+ and CD4+ T cells relied on negative isolation, and TEMRA cells underwent FACS enrichment. A remark on this clonotype: Its antigen remains unknown.

The sequenced sample was CD4+ T cells from PBMCs. This receptor was identified in a human donor with multiple sclerosis. The V gene is TRBV28, the J gene TRBJ2-2, with 13 bases lining up with TRBD2. The CDR3 DNA is TGTGCCACGAGGGGACTAGCGGGAAACACCGGGGAGCTGTTTTTT. As protein: CATRGLAGNTGELFF.